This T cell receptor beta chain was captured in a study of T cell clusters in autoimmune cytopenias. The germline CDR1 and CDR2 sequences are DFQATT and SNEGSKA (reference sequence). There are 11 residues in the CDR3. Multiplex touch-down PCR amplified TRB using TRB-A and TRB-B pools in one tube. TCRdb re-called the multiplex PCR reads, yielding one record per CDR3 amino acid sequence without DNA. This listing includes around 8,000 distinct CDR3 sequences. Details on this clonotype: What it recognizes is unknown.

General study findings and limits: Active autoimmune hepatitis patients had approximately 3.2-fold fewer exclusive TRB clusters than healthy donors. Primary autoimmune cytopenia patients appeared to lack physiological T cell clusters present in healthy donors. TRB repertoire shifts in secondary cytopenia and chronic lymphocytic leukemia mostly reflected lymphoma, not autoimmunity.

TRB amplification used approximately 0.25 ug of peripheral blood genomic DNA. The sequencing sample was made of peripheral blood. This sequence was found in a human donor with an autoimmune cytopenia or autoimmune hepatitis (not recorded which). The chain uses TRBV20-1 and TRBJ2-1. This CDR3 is CSASKGNEQFF.